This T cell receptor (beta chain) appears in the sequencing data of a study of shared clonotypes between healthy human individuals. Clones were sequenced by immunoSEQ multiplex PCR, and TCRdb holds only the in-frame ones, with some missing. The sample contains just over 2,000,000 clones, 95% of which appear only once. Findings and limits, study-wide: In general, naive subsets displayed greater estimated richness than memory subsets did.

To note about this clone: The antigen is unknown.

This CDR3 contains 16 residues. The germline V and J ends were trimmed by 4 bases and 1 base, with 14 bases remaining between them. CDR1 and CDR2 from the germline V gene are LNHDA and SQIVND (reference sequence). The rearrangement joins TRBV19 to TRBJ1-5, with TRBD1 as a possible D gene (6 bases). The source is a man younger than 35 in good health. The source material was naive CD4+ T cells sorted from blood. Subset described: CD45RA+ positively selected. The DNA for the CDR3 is TGTGCCAGTAGTAGGATACAGGGCCCGAGCAATCAGCCCCAGCATTTT. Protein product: CASSRIQGPSNQPQHF. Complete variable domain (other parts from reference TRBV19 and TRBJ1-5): DGGITQSPKYLFRKEGQNVTLSCEQNLNHDAMYWYRQDPGQGLRLIYYSQIVNDFQKGDIAEGYSVSREKKESFPLTVTSAQKNPTAFYLCASSRIQGPSNQPQHFGDGTRLSIL.